The T cell receptor beta chain under discussion was sequenced for a study of cytomegalovirus exposure and HLA in healthy donors. Amplification used 60 Vbeta primers and 13 Jbeta primers. TCRdb's table, derived via immunoSEQ multiplex PCR, lists solely in-frame clones and lacks some. This table has more than 95,000 clones, around 74% appearing once. A few counts support this clone. No antigen is known for it. Broader study findings: Earlier results showed most TCR beta V segments being productive about 87% or about 30% of the time. 16,951 TCR beta sequences were associated with HLA alleles at 0.05 false discovery rate in a later analysis.

Material for sequencing was PBMCs. This TCR came from a woman in her fifties or sixties in good health and CMV-seropositive.

The DNA for the CDR3 is TGTGCCAGCAGCCCTAGACAGAGCCGAGCCACTGAAGCTTTCTTT. Its protein product is CASSPRQSRATEAFF. The chain is built from TRBV14 and TRBJ1-1; the D gene is possibly TRBD1 (5 bases). The CDR3 covers 15 residues. V was shortened by 4 bases and J by 4 bases, with 16 bases between the two germline ends. Germline assignment: CDR1 SGHDN and CDR2 FVKESK. Full variable domain (remainder filled in from reference TRBV14 and TRBJ1-1): EAGVTQFPSHSVIEKGQTVTLRCDPISGHDNLYWYRRVMGKEIKFLLHFVKESKQDESGMPNNRFLAERTGGTYSTLKVQPAELEDSGVYFCASSPRQSRATEAFFGQGTRLTVV.